The 20 T cell receptor beta chains below come from one sample, sequenced in a study of T-cell reconstitution after alpha-beta-depleted transplantation in children. A TCRbeta library incorporating unique molecular identifiers was prepared. TCRdb re-analysed the PCR reads in MiXCR, keeping a single row per CDR3 protein. The table shows about 600,000 distinct CDR3 sequences, with under 25% occurring only once. Sequencing used PBMCs, mostly from graft donor cells, obtained 360 days after TCRalphabeta/CD19-depleted stem cell transplant. The receptors were gathered from a boy under three years old who had a stem cell transplant for acute myeloid leukemia, so the T cells may come from the graft donor.

CDR3 loop: CASSLWTGSSYEQYF. CDR3 DNA: TGCGCCAGCAGCTTGTGGACAGGGAGCTCCTACGAGCAGTACTTC. This chain uses TRBV5-1 with TRBJ2-7; 8 nucleotides match TRBD1. Germline CDR1 reads SGHRS; CDR2 reads YFSETQ. V lost 1 base and J lost 0; bases outside the gene matches: 3. The CDR3 totals 15 residues.

The table lists this clonotype with many counts. The chain links TRBV20-1 to TRBJ1-5; D is undetermined. The germline CDR1 and CDR2 sequences are DFQATT and SNEGSKA (reference sequence). The CDR3 covers 13 residues. The V end lost 2 bases, the J end lost 11 bases, and 16 bases lay between the germline ends. The CDR3 DNA reads as TGCAGTGCTAGATCGGTCAAAGAAGGTGCCCAGCATTTT. Translated, it gives CSARSVKEGAQHF.

This clonotype was detected ten times or more. The chain joins TRBV20-1 to TRBJ2-2; maybe TRBD2 (6 bases). Trimming removed 1 base from V and 3 bases from J, with 9 bases in between. Per germline, CDR1 DFQATT and CDR2 SNEGSKA (reference sequence). The CDR3 has 14 residues. The DNA for the CDR3 is TGCAGTGCTAGAGGGGACTCCTACACCGGGGAGCTGTTTTTT. Translated, it gives CSARGDSYTGELFF.

The V call is TRBV7-2, the J call TRBJ2-1, with unresolved D. This CDR3 is 15 amino acids long. V lost 4 bases, J lost 4 bases, and 14 bases lay in between. CDR1 and CDR2 from the germline V gene are SGHTA and FQGNSA. This chain's CDR3 is CASSSDPRSYNEQFF. In DNA, the CDR3 is TGTGCCAGCAGCTCGGACCCCAGGTCTTACAATGAGCAGTTCTTC. Full variable domain (rest looked up from reference TRBV7-2 and TRBJ2-1): GAGVSQSPSNKVTEKGKDVELRCDPISGHTALYWYRQSLGQGLEFLIYFQGNSAPDKSGLPSDRFSAERTGGSVSTLTIQRTQQEDSAVYLCASSSDPRSYNEQFFGPGTRLTVL.

At least ten counts were recorded for this clonotype. This chain uses TRBV6-6 with TRBJ1-2, with D unclear. Per germline, CDR1 MNHNY and CDR2 SVGAGI (reference sequence). The CDR3 length is 13 residues. Trimming took off 10 bases at V and 1 base at J, with 13 bases between the two ends. CDR3 bases: TGTGCCATCCTGAACCCCATTAACTATGGCTACACCTTC. Translated, it gives CAILNPINYGYTF.

At least ten counts were recorded for this clonotype. The genes are TRBV7-2 and TRBJ2-1; the match to TRBD2 covers 11 bases. CDR3 length equals 16 residues. Germline lookup yields CDR1 SGHTA and CDR2 FQGNSA. The J segment lost 6 bases and the V segment lost 5 bases, leaving 9 bases of the junction unmatched. The CDR3 here is CASSARLAGFSNEQFF. The CDR3 coding sequence is TGTGCCAGCAGCGCCCGACTAGCGGGGTTTAGCAATGAGCAGTTCTTC.

The chain recombines TRBV12-3 or TRBV12-4 with TRBJ1-6; D uncertain. The CDR3 length is 13 residues. V lost 2 bases and J 10 bases, leaving 9 bases between the germline ends. The DNA for the CDR3 is TGTGCCAGCAGTTTAAATCCGGTGTCACCCCTCCACTTT. Encoded protein: CASSLNPVSPLHF.

V and J are TRBV5-1 and TRBJ1-1; 9 nucleotides align to TRBD1. V lost 4 bases to trimming and J lost 11 bases; unmatched junction nucleotides: 9. This CDR3 has 13 residues. Looked up from germline, CDR1 is SGHRS and CDR2 is YFSETQ. This CDR3 reads CASSPRTGERAFF. CDR3 DNA: TGCGCCAGCAGCCCCCGGACAGGGGAGAGGGCTTTCTTT.

This clonotype has a handful of counts. J is TRBJ1-2 and V is TRBV12-3 or TRBV12-4; a possible D gene is TRBD1 (5 bases). Trimming stripped 1 base from V and 5 bases from J, with 11 bases between. CDR3 length: 14 amino acids. CDR3 sequence: CASSLVGGGYGYTF. CDR3 DNA: TGTGCCAGCAGTTTAGTTGGGGGGGGTTATGGCTACACCTTC.

J is TRBJ2-6 and V is TRBV6-2 or TRBV6-3, with TRBD1 matching 11 bases. V shed 6 bases, J shed 0 bases, and the junction held 7 bases outside the gene matches. This CDR3 is 18 amino acids long. Germline V gene data show CDR1 as MNHEY and CDR2 as SVGEGT. The CDR3 reads CASSDGTGGISGANVLTF. CDR3 nucleotide sequence: TGTGCCAGCAGCGATGGGACAGGGGGTATCTCTGGGGCCAACGTCCTGACTTTC.

In this sample, this clonotype turned up a few times. The CDR3 is CASSFWGQRETQYF. CDR3 sequence (DNA): TGTGCCAGCAGTTTTTGGGGGCAGCGAGAGACCCAGTACTTC. V usage is TRBV12-3 or TRBV12-4 and J usage is TRBJ2-5, with D perhaps matching TRBD1 (6 bases). This CDR3 comprises 14 residues. V was trimmed by 3 bases and J by 4 bases, leaving 12 bases between them.

This sequence joins TRBV12-3 or TRBV12-4 and TRBJ2-1; 11 bases fit TRBD2. V dropped 9 bases and J dropped 5; count of bases not matched to a gene: 6. The CDR3 consists of 14 residues. CDR3 residues: CASERGLADNEQFF. CDR3 coding DNA: TGTGCCAGTGAACGGGGACTAGCGGACAATGAGCAGTTCTTC.

This clonotype was seen a handful of times. The chain recombines TRBV5-1 with TRBJ2-1; 7 bases are shared with TRBD1. Germline V gives CDR1 SGHRS, CDR2 YFSETQ. The CDR3 has 14 amino acids. Trimming cost V 5 bases and J 5 bases; bases outside gene matches: 7. CDR3 protein: CASRLQGLDNEQFF. For the CDR3, the DNA is TGCGCCAGCAGGTTACAGGGGCTCGACAATGAGCAGTTCTTC.

V usage is TRBV4-3 and J usage is TRBJ2-7; D perhaps matches TRBD1 (5 bases). Germline V CDR1 and CDR2: LGHNA, YSLEER. This CDR3 spans 16 amino acids. Trimming left V 0 bases short and J 0 bases short, with 12 bases between. DNA of the CDR3: TGCGCCAGCAGCCAAGATGGATGGGGCATCTCCTACGAGCAGTACTTC. Translated: CASSQDGWGISYEQYF.

The chain combines TRBV12-3 or TRBV12-4 with TRBJ2-1; 12 bases are a match to TRBD2. This CDR3 is 15 amino acids long. With 5 bases clipped from V and 2 bases from J, the junction kept 1 base outside the gene matches. For the CDR3, the DNA is TGTGCCAGCAGTAGACTAGCGGGGGCCTACAATGAGCAGTTCTTC. Translating gives CASSRLAGAYNEQFF.

There are many counts of this clonotype. The V call is TRBV12-3 or TRBV12-4, the J call TRBJ2-1, with TRBD2 matching over 7 bases. J lost 0 bases, V lost 2 bases, and 4 bases had no gene match. CDR3 length: 16 residues. In DNA, the CDR3 is TGTGCCAGCAGTTTACAGCGGGATAGCTCCTACAATGAGCAGTTCTTC. It specifies CASSLQRDSSYNEQFF.

The sample holds a few counts of this clonotype. The chain is built from TRBV12-3 or TRBV12-4 and TRBJ1-1; weak D call: TRBD1 (5 bases). V lost 7 bases, J lost 5 bases, and 14 bases lay in between. CDR3 length equals 13 residues. CDR3 DNA sequence: TGTGCCAGCACTTTCGGACACCTTACTGAAGCTTTCTTT. This gives the protein CASTFGHLTEAFF.

This clonotype was detected a few times. J is TRBJ2-7 and V is TRBV9, with D unresolved. Germline V lookup: CDR1 SGDLS, CDR2 YYNGEE. CDR3 length: 14 residues. V was clipped by 3 bases and J by 0 bases, with 10 bases between them. CDR3: CASSGQQNSYEQYF. For the CDR3, the DNA is TGTGCCAGCAGCGGCCAACAGAACTCCTACGAGCAGTACTTC. Drawing the rest from reference TRBV9 and TRBJ2-7, the complete variable domain is DSGVTQTPKHLITATGQRVTLRCSPRSGDLSVYWYQQSLDQGLQFLIQYYNGEERAKGNILERFSAQQFPDLHSELNLSSLELGDSALYFCASSGQQNSYEQYFGPGTRLTVT.

This chain uses TRBV12-3 or TRBV12-4 with TRBJ1-2; D may be TRBD1 (5 bases). This CDR3 contains 16 residues. Trimming took off 3 bases at V and 1 base at J, with 15 bases between the two ends. CDR3 protein: CASSFQGWGDNYGYTF. The DNA for the CDR3 is TGTGCCAGCAGTTTTCAAGGGTGGGGGGATAACTATGGCTACACCTTC.

This chain joins TRBV12-3 or TRBV12-4 and TRBJ2-6; TRBD1 is a possible D gene (6 bases). The CDR3 is 14 residues long. The germline V and J ends were trimmed by 7 bases and 2 bases, with 9 bases remaining between them. The CDR3 loop reads CASTGVTGANVLTF. In DNA form, the CDR3 reads TGTGCCAGCACAGGGGTAACTGGGGCCAACGTCCTGACTTTC.